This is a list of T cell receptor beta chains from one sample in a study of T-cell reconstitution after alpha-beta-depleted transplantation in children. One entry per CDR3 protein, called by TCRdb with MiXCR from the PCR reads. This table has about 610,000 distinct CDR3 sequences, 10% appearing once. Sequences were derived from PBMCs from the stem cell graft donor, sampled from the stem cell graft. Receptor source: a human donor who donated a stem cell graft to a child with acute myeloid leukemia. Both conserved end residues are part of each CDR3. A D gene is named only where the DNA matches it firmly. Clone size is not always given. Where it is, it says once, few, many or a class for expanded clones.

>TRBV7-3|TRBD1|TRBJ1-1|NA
CASSPQGAAEAFF
TGTGCCAGCAGCCCACAGGGGGCGGCTGAAGCTTTCTTT
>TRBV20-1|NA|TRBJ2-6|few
CSARTSVNRPGANVLTF
TGCAGTGCAAGGACCAGCGTTAATCGCCCTGGGGCCAACGTCCTGACTTTC
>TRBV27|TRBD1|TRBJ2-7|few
CASRSGQGITYEQYF
TGTGCCAGCAGAAGCGGACAGGGAATAACCTACGAGCAGTACTTC
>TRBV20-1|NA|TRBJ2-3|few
CSASRDIDTDTQYF
TGCAGTGCTAGCAGGGACATTGACACAGATACGCAGTATTTT
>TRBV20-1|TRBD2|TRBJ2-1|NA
CSAQTSGGWARGEQFF
TGCAGTGCCCAGACTAGCGGGGGGTGGGCCCGGGGTGAGCAGTTCTTC
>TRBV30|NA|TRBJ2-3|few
CAWRTVSTDTQYF
TGTGCCTGGCGGACGGTTAGCACAGATACGCAGTATTTT
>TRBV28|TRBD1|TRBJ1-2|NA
CASSLDRNNYGYTF
TGTGCCAGCAGTCTGGACAGGAACAACTATGGCTACACCTTC
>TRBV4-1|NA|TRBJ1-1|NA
CASKQSLGFPNTEAFF
TGCGCCAGCAAGCAATCGTTGGGGTTCCCGAACACTGAAGCTTTCTTT
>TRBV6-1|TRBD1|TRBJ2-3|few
CASSFLGQGSTDTQYF
TGTGCCAGCAGCTTCCTGGGACAGGGTAGCACAGATACGCAGTATTTT
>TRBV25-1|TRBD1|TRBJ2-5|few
CASSDQGAEETQYF
TGTGCCAGCAGTGACCAGGGGGCCGAGGAGACCCAGTACTTC
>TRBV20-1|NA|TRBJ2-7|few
CSARGISYEQYF
TGCAGTGCTAGGGGCATCTCTTACGAGCAGTACTTC
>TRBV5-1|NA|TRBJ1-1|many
CASSQGTGNPEAFF
TGCGCCAGCAGCCAGGGGACGGGCAACCCTGAAGCTTTCTTT
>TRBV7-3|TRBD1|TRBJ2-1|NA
CASSLTGWDRAYNEQFF
TGTGCCAGCAGCTTAACGGGGTGGGACAGAGCCTACAATGAGCAGTTCTTC
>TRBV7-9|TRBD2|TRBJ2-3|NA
CASSHPGGRDTQYF
TGTGCCAGCAGCCATCCGGGAGGTAGAGATACGCAGTATTTT
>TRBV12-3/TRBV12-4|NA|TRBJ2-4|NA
CASSLEGSLYGKNIQYF
TGTGCCAGCAGTTTGGAGGGAAGTCTATATGGCAAAAACATTCAGTACTTC
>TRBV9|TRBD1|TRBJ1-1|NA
CASSVDRGRTEAFF
TGTGCCAGCAGCGTTGACAGGGGAAGGACTGAAGCTTTCTTT
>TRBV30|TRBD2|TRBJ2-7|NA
CAITGERDHTYEQYF
TGTGCCATAACGGGGGAGCGGGACCACACCTACGAGCAGTACTTC
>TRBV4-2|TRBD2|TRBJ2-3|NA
CASSQAGTSRNTQYF
TGTGCCAGCAGCCAAGCCGGGACTAGTCGAAATACGCAGTATTTT
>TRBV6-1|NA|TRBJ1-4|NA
CASTRGGSNEKLFF
TGTGCCAGCACTCGCGGGGGGTCTAATGAAAAACTGTTTTTT
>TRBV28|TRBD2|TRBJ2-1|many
CASSFPPSGNYEQFF
TGTGCCAGCAGTTTCCCTCCTAGCGGGAACTATGAGCAGTTCTTC
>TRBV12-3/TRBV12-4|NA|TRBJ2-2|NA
CASTSYGGNTGELFF
TGTGCCAGCACCTCTTACGGGGGCAACACCGGGGAGCTGTTTTTT
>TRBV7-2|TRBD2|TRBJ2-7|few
CASSLARLAGVTYEQYF
TGTGCCAGCAGCTTAGCTCGGCTAGCGGGAGTAACCTACGAGCAGTACTTC
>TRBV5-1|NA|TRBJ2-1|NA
CASVAKHTYNEQFF
TGCGCCAGCGTAGCAAAACACACCTACAATGAGCAGTTCTTC
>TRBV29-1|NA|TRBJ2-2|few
CSVGVSSNTGELFF
TGCAGCGTTGGTGTGAGCTCGAACACCGGGGAGCTGTTTTTT
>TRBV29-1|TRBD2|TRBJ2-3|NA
CSVELAGGNTDTQYF
TGCAGCGTTGAACTAGCGGGAGGAAACACAGATACGCAGTATTTT
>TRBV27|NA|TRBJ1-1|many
CASSPGLLNTEAFF
TGTGCCAGCAGCCCGGGACTGTTGAACACTGAAGCTTTCTTT
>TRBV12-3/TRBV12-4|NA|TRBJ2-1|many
CASSAFIARNYNEQFF
TGTGCCAGCAGTGCCTTTATAGCGCGAAACTACAATGAGCAGTTCTTC
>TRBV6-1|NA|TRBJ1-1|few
CASSGPRSMNTEAFF
TGTGCCAGCAGTGGACCCAGGAGTATGAACACTGAAGCTTTCTTT
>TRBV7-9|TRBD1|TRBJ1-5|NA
CASSPTGASNQPQHF
TGTGCCAGCAGCCCGACAGGGGCTAGCAATCAGCCCCAGCATTTT
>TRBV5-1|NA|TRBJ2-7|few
CASSPGFLVEQYF
TGCGCCAGCAGCCCCGGATTTTTGGTGGAGCAGTACTTC
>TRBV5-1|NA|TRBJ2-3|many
CASSSGQQITDTQYF
TGCGCCAGCAGCTCAGGACAGCAGATCACAGATACGCAGTATTTT
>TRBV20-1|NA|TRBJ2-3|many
CSARSQLTDTQYF
TGCAGTGCTAGAAGTCAGCTCACAGATACGCAGTATTTT
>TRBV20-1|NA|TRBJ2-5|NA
CSVRPGGAQETQYF
TGCAGTGTCCGGCCCGGAGGGGCCCAAGAGACCCAGTACTTC